The TCR beta chain under discussion was sequenced for a study of CD8+ T cells in alopecia areata. Treatment: oral pan-JAK inhibitor, 5-10 mg twice daily. CDR3 length equals 12 residues. The V gene lost 6 bases and the J gene lost 5 bases, with 10 bases spanning the gap. The germline CDR1 and CDR2 sequences are SGHTA and FQGNSA. Extracted from the samples, RNA was reverse transcribed into cDNA to serve as the sequencing template. Sequencing was performed with immunoSEQ multiplex PCR; in TCRdb, only in-frame clones are kept and a portion is missing. The sample has about 42,000 clones, 50% to 70% seen once; the top ten hold about 20%.

This sample comprised CD8+ T cells sorted from blood, obtained at week 4, from a patient treated with tofacitinib. The V call is TRBV7-2, the J call TRBJ1-1; D uncertain. This receptor was identified in a human donor with alopecia areata. CDR3 protein: CASRQSETEAFF. The CDR3 region has the DNA TGTGCCAGCAGACAATCGGAAACTGAAGCTTTCTTT. Together with reference TRBV7-2 and TRBJ1-1, the CDR3 gives the full variable domain: GAGVSQSPSNKVTEKGKDVELRCDPISGHTALYWYRQSLGQGLEFLIYFQGNSAPDKSGLPSDRFSAERTGGSVSTLTIQRTQQEDSAVYLCASRQSETEAFFGQGTRLTVV.